This TCR beta chain was retrieved from a study of T-cell memory formation after mild COVID-19. Whole-study findings and limits: Contracting clones from day 15 to 85 showed balanced CD4/CD8; later expanders favored CD4+. Within pre-infection memory, some responding clones were found, suggesting cross-reactive memory joined.

The authors produced TCR alpha and TCR beta cDNA libraries with sample barcodes and UMIs by 5'RACE using constant-segment primers. Each CDR3 protein gets one entry after TCRdb re-called the 5' RACE reads with MiXCR. The sample has under 35,000 distinct CDR3 sequences; about 15% are singletons. This clonotype has ten or more counts. What it recognizes is unknown. The CDR3 is 14 amino acids. V dropped 5 bases and J dropped 2 bases, with 11 bases sitting between them. Germline V CDR1 and CDR2: KGHDR, SFDVKD. The chain links TRBV24-1 to TRBJ1-2; D not resolved. Sequencing was done on a sample of PBMCs or a T cell subset sorted from them (not recorded which). This clonotype originated in an adult who had mild COVID-19 (a few samples of this study predate the infection). Cell type and time point are not known. This CDR3 is CATSAGGSNYGYTF. The CDR3 DNA reads as TGTGCCACCAGTGCCGGCGGTTCAAACTATGGCTACACCTTC.